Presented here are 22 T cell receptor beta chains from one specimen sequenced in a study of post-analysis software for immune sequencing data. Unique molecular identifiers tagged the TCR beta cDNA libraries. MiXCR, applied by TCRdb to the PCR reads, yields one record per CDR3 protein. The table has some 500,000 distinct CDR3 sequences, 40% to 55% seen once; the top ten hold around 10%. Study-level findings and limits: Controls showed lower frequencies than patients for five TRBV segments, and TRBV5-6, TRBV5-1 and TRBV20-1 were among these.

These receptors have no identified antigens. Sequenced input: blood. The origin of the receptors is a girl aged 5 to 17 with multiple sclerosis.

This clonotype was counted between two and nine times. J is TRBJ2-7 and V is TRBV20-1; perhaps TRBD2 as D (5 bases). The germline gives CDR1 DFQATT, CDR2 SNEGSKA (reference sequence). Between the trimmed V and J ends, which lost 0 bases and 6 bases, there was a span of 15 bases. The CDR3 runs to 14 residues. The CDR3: CSARDQSSLAEQYF. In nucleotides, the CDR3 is TGCAGTGCTAGAGATCAGAGCTCGCTAGCCGAGCAGTACTTC.

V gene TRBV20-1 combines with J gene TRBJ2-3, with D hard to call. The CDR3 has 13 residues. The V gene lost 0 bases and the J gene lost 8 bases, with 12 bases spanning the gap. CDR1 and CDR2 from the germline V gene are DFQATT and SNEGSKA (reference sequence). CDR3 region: CSARDSRLATQYF. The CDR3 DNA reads TGCAGTGCTAGAGATTCTAGGCTCGCTACGCAGTATTTT.

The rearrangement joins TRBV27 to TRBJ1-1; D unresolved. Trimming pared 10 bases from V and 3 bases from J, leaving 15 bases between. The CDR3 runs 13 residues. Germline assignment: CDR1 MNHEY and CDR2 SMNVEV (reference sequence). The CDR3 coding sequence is TGTGCCAATTCCCGAAAGGAGGACACTGAAGCTTTCTTT. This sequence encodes CANSRKEDTEAFF.

In DNA form, the CDR3 reads TGTGCCAACGGACTAGCGGGGGAATATACAGATACGCAGTATTTT. This translates into CANGLAGEYTDTQYF. J is TRBJ2-3 and V is TRBV5-8; the match to TRBD2 covers 13 bases. The CDR3 has 15 residues. Unmatched junction bases numbered 7, after V lost 9 bases and J lost 3 bases. From germline, CDR1 is SGHTS and CDR2 YDEGEE.

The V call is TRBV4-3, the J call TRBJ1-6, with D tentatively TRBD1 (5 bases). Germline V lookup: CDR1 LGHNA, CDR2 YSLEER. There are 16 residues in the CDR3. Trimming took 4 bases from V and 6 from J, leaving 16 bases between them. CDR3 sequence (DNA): TGCGCCAGCAGCCGGACGGGACGGATGATTAATTCACCCCTCCACTTT. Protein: CASSRTGRMINSPLHF.

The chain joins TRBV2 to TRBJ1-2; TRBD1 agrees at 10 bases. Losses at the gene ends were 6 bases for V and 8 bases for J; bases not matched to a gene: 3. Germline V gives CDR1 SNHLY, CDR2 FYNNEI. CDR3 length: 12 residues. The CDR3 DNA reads TGTGCCAGCAGAGGGACAGGGGACGGCTACACCTTC. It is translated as CASRGTGDGYTF.

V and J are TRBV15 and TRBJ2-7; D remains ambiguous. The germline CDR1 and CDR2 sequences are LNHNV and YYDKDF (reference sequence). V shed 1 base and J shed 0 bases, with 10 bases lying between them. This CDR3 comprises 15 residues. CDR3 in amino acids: CATSRGPLSSYEQYF. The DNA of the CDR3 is TGTGCCACCAGCAGAGGCCCGCTATCCTCCTACGAGCAGTACTTC.

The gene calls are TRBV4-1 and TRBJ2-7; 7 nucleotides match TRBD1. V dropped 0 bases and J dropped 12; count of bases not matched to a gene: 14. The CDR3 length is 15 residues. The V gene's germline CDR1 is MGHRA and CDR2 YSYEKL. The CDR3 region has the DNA TGCGCCAGCAGCCAAGAATATCCTCTCCGGACAGGACGGTACTTC. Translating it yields CASSQEYPLRTGRYF.

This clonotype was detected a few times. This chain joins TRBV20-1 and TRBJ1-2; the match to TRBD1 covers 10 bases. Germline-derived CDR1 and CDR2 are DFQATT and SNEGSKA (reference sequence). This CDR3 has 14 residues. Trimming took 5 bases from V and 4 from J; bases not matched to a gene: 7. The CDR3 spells CSASTRTGGYGYTF. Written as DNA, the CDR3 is TGCAGTGCTTCTACTCGGACAGGGGGCTATGGCTACACCTTC.

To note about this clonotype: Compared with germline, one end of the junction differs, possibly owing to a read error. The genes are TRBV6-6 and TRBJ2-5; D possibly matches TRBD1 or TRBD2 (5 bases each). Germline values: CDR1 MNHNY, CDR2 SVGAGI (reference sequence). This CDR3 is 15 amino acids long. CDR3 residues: CAGSYSGAGQETQYF. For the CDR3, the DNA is TGTGCCGGCAGTTACTCCGGGGCAGGACAAGAGACCCAGTACTTC.

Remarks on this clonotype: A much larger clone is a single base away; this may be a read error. CDR3 in amino acids: CAGSYSLGGTGPREQYF. The CDR3, as DNA: TGTGCCGGCAGTTACTCCCTGGGGGGGACCGGACCCCGGGAGCAGTACTTC. V gene TRBV6-5 combines with J gene TRBJ2-7; 7 positions match TRBD2. The germline V gene encodes CDR1 MNHEY and CDR2 SVGAGI. This CDR3 is built from 17 residues.

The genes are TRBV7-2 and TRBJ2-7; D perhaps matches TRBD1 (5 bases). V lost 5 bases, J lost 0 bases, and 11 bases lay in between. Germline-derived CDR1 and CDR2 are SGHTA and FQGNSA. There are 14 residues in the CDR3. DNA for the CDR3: TGTGCCAGCAGCGTACAGGTACTCTCCTACGAGCAGTACTTC. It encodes CASSVQVLSYEQYF.

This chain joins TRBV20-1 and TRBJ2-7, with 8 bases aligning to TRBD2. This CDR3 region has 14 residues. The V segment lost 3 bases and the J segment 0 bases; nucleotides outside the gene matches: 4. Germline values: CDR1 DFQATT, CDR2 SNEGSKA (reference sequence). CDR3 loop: CSARGGRFSYEQYF. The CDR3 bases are TGCAGTGCTAGGGGCGGGAGGTTCTCCTACGAGCAGTACTTC.

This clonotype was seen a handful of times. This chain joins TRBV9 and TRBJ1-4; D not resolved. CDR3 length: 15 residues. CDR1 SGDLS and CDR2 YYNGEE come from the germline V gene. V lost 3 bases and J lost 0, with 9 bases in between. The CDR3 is CASSAAGATNEKLFF. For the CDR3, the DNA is TGTGCCAGCAGCGCGGCGGGAGCAACTAATGAAAAACTGTTTTTT.

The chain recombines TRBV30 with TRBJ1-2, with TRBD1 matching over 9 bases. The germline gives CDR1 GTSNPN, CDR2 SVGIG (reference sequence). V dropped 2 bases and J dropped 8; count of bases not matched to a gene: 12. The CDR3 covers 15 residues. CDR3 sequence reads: CAWSPGTGLRGGYTF. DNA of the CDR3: TGTGCCTGGAGTCCCGGGACAGGGCTGAGGGGGGGCTACACCTTC.

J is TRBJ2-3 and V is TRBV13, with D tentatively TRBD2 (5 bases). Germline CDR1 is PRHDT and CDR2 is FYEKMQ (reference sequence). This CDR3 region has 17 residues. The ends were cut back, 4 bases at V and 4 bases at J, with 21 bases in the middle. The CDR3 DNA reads TGTGCCAGCAGCTCGCGTGATCCAGCTCTAGCCGCAGATACGCAGTATTTT. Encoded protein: CASSSRDPALAADTQYF. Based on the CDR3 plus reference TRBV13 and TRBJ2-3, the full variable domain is AAGVIQSPRHLIKEKRETATLKCYPIPRHDTVYWYQQGPGQDPQFLISFYEKMQSDKGSIPDRFSAQQFSDYHSELNMSSLELGDSALYFCASSSRDPALAADTQYFGPGTRLTVL.

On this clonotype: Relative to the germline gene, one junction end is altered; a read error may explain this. CDR3 region: CASSLAGDPADAQYF. The CDR3 DNA reads as TGTGCCAGCAGTTTAGCGGGAGACCCCGCAGATGCGCAGTATTTT. This chain links TRBV12-3 or TRBV12-4 with TRBJ2-3; perhaps TRBD2 as D (5 bases). This CDR3 spans 15 amino acids.

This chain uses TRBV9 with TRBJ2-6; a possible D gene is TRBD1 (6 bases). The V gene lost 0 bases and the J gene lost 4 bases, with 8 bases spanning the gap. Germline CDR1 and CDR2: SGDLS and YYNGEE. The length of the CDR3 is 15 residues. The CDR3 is CASSVGGPGANVLTF. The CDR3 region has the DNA TGTGCCAGCAGCGTAGGGGGGCCCGGGGCCAACGTCCTGACTTTC.

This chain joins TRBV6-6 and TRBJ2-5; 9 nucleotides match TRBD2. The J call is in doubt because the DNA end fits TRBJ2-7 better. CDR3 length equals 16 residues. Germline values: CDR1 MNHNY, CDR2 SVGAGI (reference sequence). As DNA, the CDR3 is TGTGCCAGCAGTTACTCGGGGGTAGCGGGAGTCTACGAGCAGTACTTC. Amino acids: CASSYSGVAGVYEQYF.

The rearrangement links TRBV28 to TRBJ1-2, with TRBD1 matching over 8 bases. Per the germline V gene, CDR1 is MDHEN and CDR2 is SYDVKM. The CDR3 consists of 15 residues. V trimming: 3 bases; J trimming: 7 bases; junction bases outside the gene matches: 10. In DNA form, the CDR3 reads TGTGCCAGCAGTTTCCCCCCCGACAGGGGTCCTGGCTACACCTTC. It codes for CASSFPPDRGPGYTF.

The DNA for the CDR3 is TGCGCCAGCAGCCCGTCTAGGAAAAACAATGAGCAGTTCTTC. Translated: CASSPSRKNNEQFF. V usage is TRBV4-1 and J usage is TRBJ2-1; no clear D gene. The CDR3 has 14 amino acids. Trimming pared 4 bases from V and 5 bases from J, leaving 12 bases between. Germline V CDR1 and CDR2: MGHRA, YSYEKL.

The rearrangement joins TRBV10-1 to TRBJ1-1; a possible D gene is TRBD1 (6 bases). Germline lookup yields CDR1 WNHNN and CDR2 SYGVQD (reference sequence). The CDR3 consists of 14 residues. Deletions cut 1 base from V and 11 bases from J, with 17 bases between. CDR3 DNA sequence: TGCGCCAGCAGTGAGTTGCCGACGGGGGCGACGGCTTTCTTT. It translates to CASSELPTGATAFF.